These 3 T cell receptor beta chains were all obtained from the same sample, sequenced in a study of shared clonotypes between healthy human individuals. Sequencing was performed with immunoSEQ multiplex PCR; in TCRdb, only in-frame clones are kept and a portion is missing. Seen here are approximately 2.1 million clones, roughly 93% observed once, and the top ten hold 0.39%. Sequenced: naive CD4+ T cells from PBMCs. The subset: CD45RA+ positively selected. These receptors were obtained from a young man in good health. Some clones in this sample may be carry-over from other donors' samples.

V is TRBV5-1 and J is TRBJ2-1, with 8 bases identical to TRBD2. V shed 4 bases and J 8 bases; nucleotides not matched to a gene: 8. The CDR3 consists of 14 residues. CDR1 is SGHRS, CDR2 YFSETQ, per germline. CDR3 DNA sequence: TGCGCCAGCAGCCCAGCGGGAGTGGCGGATGAGCAGTTCTTC. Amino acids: CASSPAGVADEQFF.

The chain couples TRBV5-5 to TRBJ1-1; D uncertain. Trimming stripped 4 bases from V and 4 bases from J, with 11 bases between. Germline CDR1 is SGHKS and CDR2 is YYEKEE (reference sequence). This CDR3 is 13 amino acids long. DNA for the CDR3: TGTGCCAGCAGCCGTACAGTGGGCACTGAAGCTTTCTTT. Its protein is CASSRTVGTEAFF.

The CDR3 protein is CASSYSWSSGANVLTF. CDR3 in DNA: TGTGCCAGCAGTTACTCGTGGAGCTCTGGGGCCAACGTCCTGACTTTC. The V call is TRBV6-5, the J call TRBJ2-6, with no clear D. The germline V and J ends were trimmed by 0 bases and 0 bases, with 6 bases remaining between them. CDR1 is MNHEY, CDR2 SVGAGI, per germline. The CDR3 consists of 16 residues.